These 32 T cell receptor beta chains came from one sample sequenced in a study of vaccination effects on CD4 cells after COVID-19. TCRdb keeps only in-frame clones here, not all; method: immunoSEQ multiplex PCR. The sample contains over 50,000 clones, about four fifths of which appear only once. Peptide-pool stimulation followed by sequencing identified expanded antigen-specific CD4+ clonotypes in the ViraFEST assay. Culture proceeded for about ten days, and CD4+ T cells were then isolated. These receptors' antigens are unknown. The sequences come from CD4+ T cells from PBMCs cultured with HCoV-229E spike peptides, collected before COVID-19 vaccination. The receptors shown here come from a human donor who received a COVID-19 vaccine.

This sequence joins TRBV15 and TRBJ1-2; D unclear. Germline CDR1 reads LNHNV; CDR2 reads YYDKDF (reference sequence). Trimming stripped 3 bases from V and 0 bases from J, with 8 bases between. This CDR3 contains 14 residues. The CDR3 region is CATSSQRTNYGYTF. CDR3 coding DNA: TGTGCCACCAGCAGCCAGAGAACTAACTATGGCTACACCTTC.

The genes are TRBV5-8 and TRBJ2-5; 7 bases fit TRBD2. The CDR3 totals 15 residues. Germline CDR1 reads SGHTS; CDR2 reads YDEGEE. V dropped 0 bases and J dropped 4; count of bases not matched to a gene: 6. CDR3 sequence: CASSLGEGGVETQYF. The CDR3 bases are TGTGCCAGCAGCTTGGGAGAGGGAGGGGTAGAGACCCAGTACTTC.

The chain uses TRBV4-1 and TRBJ2-1; 11 nucleotides agree with TRBD1. This CDR3 is 15 amino acids long. Germline V lookup: CDR1 MGHRA, CDR2 YSYEKL. J gave up 8 bases and V 3 bases, and 6 bases lay outside the gene matches. The CDR3 nucleotides read TGCGCCAGCAGCCATGGACAGGGGGCTCGGGATGAGCAGTTCTTC. Encoded protein: CASSHGQGARDEQFF.

The chain recombines TRBV6-4 with TRBJ2-3, with TRBD2 identical over 9 bases. The CDR3 spans 18 residues. Germline values: CDR1 MRHNA, CDR2 SNTAGT. V shed 3 bases, J shed 7 bases, and the junction held 17 bases outside the gene matches. The CDR3 protein is CASSETRWAGGPRNTQYF. In nucleotides, the CDR3 is TGTGCCAGCAGTGAAACGAGATGGGCGGGGGGGCCTAGAAATACGCAGTATTTT.

This chain links TRBV29-1 with TRBJ2-5; either TRBD1 or TRBD2 may supply D (7 bases each). Germline assignment: CDR1 SQVTM and CDR2 ANQGSEA. V was trimmed by 5 bases and J by 7 bases, leaving 23 bases between them. The CDR3 loop spans 15 amino acids. The CDR3 sequence is CSVLGQEGGLVTQYF. CDR3 DNA sequence: TGCAGCGTTCTCGGACAGGAGGGGGGGTTGGTGACCCAGTACTTC.

The chain is built from TRBV6-5 and TRBJ1-5, with D perhaps matching TRBD1 (5 bases). Trimming pared 6 bases from V and 2 bases from J, leaving 11 bases between. The CDR3 runs to 14 residues. Germline CDR1 and CDR2: MNHEY and SVGAGI. CDR3 in DNA: TGTGCCAGCAGCGCCCCGGGGGGCAATCAGCCCCAGCATTTT. It translates to CASSAPGGNQPQHF.

The V and J genes are TRBV11-2 and TRBJ1-3, with D unresolved. CDR1 is SGHAT and CDR2 is FQNNGV in the germline V gene. The CDR3 consists of 14 residues. V lost 5 bases and J 0 bases, leaving 8 bases between the germline ends. The CDR3 nucleotides are TGTGCCAGCAGCGAAGGTCCCTCTGGAAACACCATATATTTT. Translation: CASSEGPSGNTIYF.

The chain couples TRBV5-1 to TRBJ2-3; no clear D gene. This CDR3 region has 15 residues. Trimming removed 1 base at V and 2 bases at J, with 11 bases between. Germline assignment: CDR1 SGHRS and CDR2 YFSETQ. The DNA for the CDR3 is TGCGCCAGCAGCTTGTTCGGCGGATACACAGATACGCAGTATTTT. Protein product: CASSLFGGYTDTQYF.

The chain links TRBV30 to TRBJ1-2; no clear D. V was pared by 3 bases and J by 2 bases, with 7 bases between. The germline CDR1 and CDR2 sequences are GTSNPN and SVGIG (reference sequence). There are 12 residues in the CDR3. CDR3: CAWSRRNYGYTF. The CDR3 coding sequence is TGTGCCTGGAGCCGTCGAAACTATGGCTACACCTTC.

The chain joins TRBV6-5 to TRBJ1-4, with a weak D call TRBD1 (6 bases). Trimming shortened V by 8 bases and J by 7 bases, and 20 bases separated the two germline ends. CDR1 is MNHEY and CDR2 is SVGAGI in the germline V gene. The CDR3 runs to 15 residues. This CDR3 reads CASLNTGLGSEKLFF. The CDR3 region has the DNA TGTGCCAGCCTAAATACAGGGTTAGGTAGTGAAAAACTGTTTTTT.

This clone showed up just a few times. V and J are TRBV5-4 and TRBJ2-2; weak D call: TRBD1 (6 bases). With 3 bases removed from V and 1 base from J, the gap between germline ends came to 13 bases. CDR1 is SGHNT and CDR2 is YYREEE in the germline V gene (reference sequence). The CDR3 covers 16 residues. CDR3 in DNA: TGTGCCAGCAGCTCTCAAGAGGGACAGAACACCGGGGAGCTGTTTTTT. It codes for CASSSQEGQNTGELFF.

The chain is built from TRBV18 and TRBJ1-5; tentative D call: TRBD1 (6 bases). The CDR3 is made up of 15 amino acids. V was shortened by 3 bases and J by 3 bases, with 12 bases between the two germline ends. The germline V gene encodes CDR1 KGHSH and CDR2 LQKENI. CDR3 nucleotide sequence: TGTGCCAGCTCACCTACCCAGGGGTACAATCAGCCCCAGCATTTT. Translated, it gives CASSPTQGYNQPQHF.

CDR3 amino acids: CASRTQSGGTEAFF. In DNA form, the CDR3 reads TGTGCCAGCCGTACTCAATCGGGTGGCACTGAAGCTTTCTTT. This chain uses TRBV6-5 with TRBJ1-1; no reliable D call. Trimming stripped 8 bases from V and 4 bases from J, with 17 bases between. This CDR3 has 14 amino acids. In germline, CDR1 is MNHEY, CDR2 SVGAGI.

The chain employs TRBV19 and TRBJ2-5; D is perhaps TRBD2 (6 bases). The germline V and J ends were trimmed by 1 base and 5 bases, with 17 bases remaining between them. From germline, CDR1 is LNHDA and CDR2 SQIVND (reference sequence). This CDR3 contains 16 residues. CDR3 DNA: TGTGCCAGTAGTATAGTGGCGGGAATTCGCCGGGAGACCCAGTACTTC. Its translation is CASSIVAGIRRETQYF.

This clone was recorded only once. The V gene is TRBV27, the J gene TRBJ2-5; 7 nucleotides match TRBD1. The CDR3 length is 14 residues. Unmatched junction bases numbered 6, after V lost 4 bases and J lost 4 bases. CDR1 MNHEY and CDR2 SMNVEV come from the germline V gene (reference sequence). The CDR3 nucleotides are TGTGCCAGCAGTTCTCCCTACAGGGGAGAGACCCAGTACTTC. It encodes CASSSPYRGETQYF.

The chain uses TRBV11-2 and TRBJ2-1; D remains unclear. Germline V gene sequence: CDR1 SGHAT, CDR2 FQNNGV. V shed 0 bases and J shed 9 bases, with 9 bases lying between them. The CDR3 totals 13 residues. The CDR3 protein is CASSLELASEQFF. The CDR3 bases are TGTGCCAGCAGCTTAGAATTAGCTAGTGAGCAGTTCTTC.

V and J are TRBV6-5 and TRBJ2-2; either TRBD1 or TRBD2 may fit D (5 bases each). V dropped 2 bases and J dropped 1 base, with 11 bases sitting between them. Germline lookup yields CDR1 MNHEY and CDR2 SVGAGI. The CDR3 is 16 amino acids. In nucleotides, the CDR3 is TGTGCCAGCAGTTACCCCCTTGGGGGGAACACCGGGGAGCTGTTTTTT. Protein product: CASSYPLGGNTGELFF.

The chain couples TRBV5-5 to TRBJ2-5; weak D call: TRBD2 (6 bases). The CDR3 consists of 14 residues. The germline V gene has CDR1 SGHKS and CDR2 YYEKEE (reference sequence). Between the trimmed V and J ends, which lost 4 bases and 4 bases, there was a span of 14 bases. CDR3 protein: CASSRGTFGETQYF. CDR3 nucleotide sequence: TGTGCCAGCAGCCGCGGGACGTTCGGAGAGACCCAGTACTTC.

J is TRBJ1-5 and V is TRBV5-5, with 7 nucleotides matching TRBD1. Per germline, CDR1 SGHKS and CDR2 YYEKEE (reference sequence). Germline trimming cut 1 base from V and 7 bases from J; bases unmatched to any gene: 5. CDR3 length: 14 residues. As DNA, the CDR3 is TGTGCCAGCAGCTTGTCACAGGGGCTCCAGCCCCAGCATTTT. This codes for CASSLSQGLQPQHF.

This chain connects TRBV3-1 (or the pseudogene TRBV3-2) to TRBJ1-1, with D unclear. This CDR3 spans 14 amino acids. Germline-derived CDR1 and CDR2 are LGHDT and YNNKEL (reference sequence). Trimming removed 3 bases from V and 1 base from J, with 9 bases in between. In DNA, the CDR3 is TGTGCCAGCAGCCACCCCCACAAGAACACTGAAGCTTTCTTT. It translates to CASSHPHKNTEAFF.

The chain links TRBV6-2 or TRBV6-3 to TRBJ1-1, with no clear D. The V end was cut by 5 bases, the J end by 3 bases, with 10 bases between. Germline loops: CDR1 MNHEY, CDR2 SVGEGT. CDR3 length: 13 amino acids. The CDR3, as DNA: TGTGCCAGCAGTACTAACAGTTACACTGAAGCTTTCTTT. Protein: CASSTNSYTEAFF.

V is TRBV30 and J is TRBJ1-5; maybe TRBD1 (5 bases). V lost 1 base, J lost 4 bases, and 8 bases lay in between. Germline V gene sequence: CDR1 GTSNPN, CDR2 SVGIG (reference sequence). The CDR3 extends over 13 amino acids. CDR3 in DNA: TGTGCCTGGAGTGGGGGCGGGAATCAGCCCCAGCATTTT. Amino acids: CAWSGGGNQPQHF.

In its sample, this clone was seen once. The J gene is TRBJ2-7, the V gene TRBV23-1; D may be TRBD1 (6 bases). TRBV23-1 is classed as an ORF, of uncertain function. The V gene lost 6 bases and the J gene lost 2 bases, with 8 bases spanning the gap. The CDR3 loop spans 12 amino acids. CDR3 bases: TGCGCCAGCAGATACAGGGCCTACGAGCAGTACGTC. Translation gives CASRYRAYEQYV.

The rearrangement joins TRBV7-9 to TRBJ1-6, with D tentatively TRBD1 (5 bases). This CDR3 is built from 14 residues. The germline CDR1 and CDR2 sequences are SEHNR and FQNEAQ (reference sequence). V was trimmed by 4 bases and J by 9 bases, leaving 13 bases between them. In DNA, the CDR3 is TGTGCCAGCAGCTCCTCGGGGGGGGGTTCACCCCTCCACTTT. Translated: CASSSSGGGSPLHF.

The chain links TRBV12-5 to TRBJ2-1, with 10 nucleotides matching TRBD2. This CDR3 comprises 13 residues. The junction had 3 bases not matched to a gene; V was cut back by 5 bases and J by 8 bases. Looked up from germline, CDR1 is LGHNT and CDR2 is FRNRAP. The CDR3 loop is CASGRSGGDEQFF. CDR3 sequence (DNA): TGTGCTAGTGGTAGAAGCGGGGGGGATGAGCAGTTCTTC.

The V call is TRBV6-4, the J call TRBJ1-6; D ambiguous. This CDR3 spans 13 amino acids. Germline V gives CDR1 MRHNA, CDR2 SNTAGT. Trimming took 4 bases from V and 8 from J, leaving 9 bases between them. The CDR3 loop reads CASSATRDSPLHF. CDR3 nucleotide sequence: TGTGCCAGCAGTGCTACGAGGGATTCACCCCTCCACTTT.

The rearrangement links TRBV19 to TRBJ1-1; a weak D match, TRBD1 (5 bases). The V end lost 7 bases, the J end lost 5 bases, and 20 bases lay between the germline ends. Germline CDR1 is LNHDA and CDR2 is SQIVND (reference sequence). This CDR3 contains 15 residues. CDR3 protein: CASTKWGMRETEAFF. The CDR3 region has the DNA TGTGCCAGTACAAAATGGGGGATGAGGGAGACTGAAGCTTTCTTT.

V is TRBV28 and J is TRBJ1-5, with TRBD1 as a possible D gene (5 bases). Trimming shortened V by 8 bases and J by 6 bases, and 20 bases separated the two germline ends. The germline gives CDR1 MDHEN, CDR2 SYDVKM. This CDR3 has 15 amino acids. CDR3 nucleotides: TGTGCCAGCTCCCCCCAGGTTCAGGGCGCTCAGCCCCAGCATTTT. The encoded protein is CASSPQVQGAQPQHF.

The J gene is TRBJ1-5, the V gene TRBV19; perhaps TRBD1 as D (5 bases). The V end was cut by 5 bases, the J end by 3 bases, with 11 bases between. The CDR3 is made up of 14 amino acids. From germline, CDR1 is LNHDA and CDR2 SQIVND (reference sequence). This chain's CDR3 is CASSYVGVNQPQHF. CDR3 nucleotides: TGTGCCAGTAGTTATGTGGGGGTCAATCAGCCCCAGCATTTT.

Concerning this clone itself: Its ends do not fully match the called genes, so a read error is possible. CDR3 coding DNA: TGTGCCAGTAGTTCCCGGGCCGACGTCCTGACTTTC. Translating gives CASSSRADVLTF. The V call is TRBV19, the J call TRBJ2-6; D unclear. CDR1 and CDR2 from the germline V gene are LNHDA and SQIVND (reference sequence). CDR3 size: 12 residues.

The chain combines TRBV4-3 with TRBJ2-7, with 9 nucleotides matching TRBD2. CDR3 length: 13 amino acids. With 1 base clipped from V and 7 bases from J, the junction kept 2 bases outside the gene matches. Germline loops: CDR1 LGHNA, CDR2 YSLEER. CDR3 region: CASSQALAGEQYV. In DNA form, the CDR3 reads TGCGCCAGCAGCCAAGCCCTAGCGGGGGAGCAGTACGTC.

The chain is built from TRBV14 and TRBJ2-3; TRBD1 aligns across 9 bases. Germline-derived CDR1 and CDR2 are SGHDN and FVKESK. V lost 4 bases, J lost 0 bases, and 5 bases stayed unmatched. The CDR3 totals 16 residues. The CDR3 DNA follows: TGTGCCAGCAGCCTGGGAGGGACAGGGAGCACAGATACGCAGTATTTT. It yields the protein CASSLGGTGSTDTQYF. Using reference TRBV14 and TRBJ2-3 for the parts outside the CDR3, the full variable domain is EAGVTQFPSHSVIEKGQTVTLRCDPISGHDNLYWYRRVMGKEIKFLLHFVKESKQDESGMPNNRFLAERTGGTYSTLKVQPAELEDSGVYFCASSLGGTGSTDTQYFGPGTRLTVL.